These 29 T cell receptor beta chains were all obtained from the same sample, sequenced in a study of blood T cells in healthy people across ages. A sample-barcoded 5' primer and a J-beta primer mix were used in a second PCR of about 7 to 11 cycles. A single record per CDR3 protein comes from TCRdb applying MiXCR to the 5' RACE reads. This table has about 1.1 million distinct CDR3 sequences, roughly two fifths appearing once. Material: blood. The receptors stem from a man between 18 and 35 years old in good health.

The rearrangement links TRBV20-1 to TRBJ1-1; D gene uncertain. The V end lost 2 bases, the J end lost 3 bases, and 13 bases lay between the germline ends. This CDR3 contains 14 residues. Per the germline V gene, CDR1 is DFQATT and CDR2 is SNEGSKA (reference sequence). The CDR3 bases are TGCAGTGCTAGACCAGCCGACGGTGACACTGAAGCTTTCTTT. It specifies CSARPADGDTEAFF.

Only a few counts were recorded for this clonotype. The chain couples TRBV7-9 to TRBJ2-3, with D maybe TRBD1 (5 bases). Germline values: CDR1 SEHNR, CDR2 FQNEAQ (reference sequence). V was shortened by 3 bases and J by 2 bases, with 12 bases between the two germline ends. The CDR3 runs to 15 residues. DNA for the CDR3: TGTGCCAGCAGCTTCAACAGGTACAACACAGATACGCAGTATTTT. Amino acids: CASSFNRYNTDTQYF.

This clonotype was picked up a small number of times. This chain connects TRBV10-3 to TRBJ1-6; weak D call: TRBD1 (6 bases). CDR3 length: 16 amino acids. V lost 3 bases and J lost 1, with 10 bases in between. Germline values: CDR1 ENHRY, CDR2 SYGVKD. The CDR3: CAISDSRGSYNSPLHF. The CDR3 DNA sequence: TGTGCCATCAGTGATTCCAGGGGATCCTATAATTCACCCCTCCACTTT.

The CDR3: CSARDNSGEQFF. CDR3 nucleotides: TGCAGTGCTAGAGATAACAGTGGTGAGCAGTTCTTC. The rearrangement links TRBV20-1 to TRBJ2-1; D remains ambiguous. Per germline, CDR1 DFQATT and CDR2 SNEGSKA (reference sequence). The CDR3 sequence is 12 residues long. Trimming removed 0 bases from V and 9 bases from J, with 9 bases in between.

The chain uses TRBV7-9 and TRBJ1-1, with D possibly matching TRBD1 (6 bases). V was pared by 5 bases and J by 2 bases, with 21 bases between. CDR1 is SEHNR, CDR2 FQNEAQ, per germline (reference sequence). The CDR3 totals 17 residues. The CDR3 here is CASSPAGRGTGNTEAFF. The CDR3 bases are TGTGCCAGCAGCCCAGCGGGCAGGGGAACGGGAAACACTGAAGCTTTCTTT.

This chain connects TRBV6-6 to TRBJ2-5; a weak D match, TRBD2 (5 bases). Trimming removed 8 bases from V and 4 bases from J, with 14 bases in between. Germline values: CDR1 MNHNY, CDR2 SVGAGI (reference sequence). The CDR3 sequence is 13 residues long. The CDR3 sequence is CASAEDKRETQYF. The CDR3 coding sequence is TGTGCCAGCGCGGAGGATAAAAGAGAGACCCAGTACTTC.

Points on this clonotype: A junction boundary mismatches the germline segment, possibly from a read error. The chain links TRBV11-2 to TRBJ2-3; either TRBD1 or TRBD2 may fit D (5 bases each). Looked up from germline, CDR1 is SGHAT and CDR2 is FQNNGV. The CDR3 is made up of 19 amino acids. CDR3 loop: CASSLISGVATRGIDTRYF. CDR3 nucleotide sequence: TGTGCCAGCAGCTTAATATCCGGGGTTGCGACGAGGGGCATAGATACGCGGTATTTT.

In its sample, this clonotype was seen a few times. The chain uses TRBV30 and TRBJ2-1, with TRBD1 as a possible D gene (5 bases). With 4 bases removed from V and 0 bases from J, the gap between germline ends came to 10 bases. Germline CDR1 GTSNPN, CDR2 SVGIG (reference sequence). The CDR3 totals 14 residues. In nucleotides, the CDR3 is TGTGCCTGGATTCTTAGGGGCTCCTACAATGAGCAGTTCTTC. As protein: CAWILRGSYNEQFF.

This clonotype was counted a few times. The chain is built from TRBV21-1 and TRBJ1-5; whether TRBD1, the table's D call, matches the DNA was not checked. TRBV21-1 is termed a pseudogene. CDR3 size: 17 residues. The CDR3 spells CASSKALSGRAGQPQHF. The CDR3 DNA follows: TGTGCCAGCAGCAAAGCGCTTTCGGGCAGGGCGGGTCAGCCCCAGCATTTT.

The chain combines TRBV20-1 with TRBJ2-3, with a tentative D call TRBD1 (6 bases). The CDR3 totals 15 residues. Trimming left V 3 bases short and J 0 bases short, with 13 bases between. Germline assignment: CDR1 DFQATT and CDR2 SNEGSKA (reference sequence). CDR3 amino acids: CSARGADLSTDTQYF. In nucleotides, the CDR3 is TGCAGTGCTAGGGGGGCGGATCTTAGCACAGATACGCAGTATTTT.

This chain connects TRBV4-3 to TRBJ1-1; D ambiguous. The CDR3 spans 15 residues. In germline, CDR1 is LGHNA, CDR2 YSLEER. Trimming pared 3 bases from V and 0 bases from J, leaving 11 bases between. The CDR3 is CASSQGSRLNTEAFF. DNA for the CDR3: TGCGCCAGCAGCCAGGGTTCTCGCTTGAACACTGAAGCTTTCTTT.

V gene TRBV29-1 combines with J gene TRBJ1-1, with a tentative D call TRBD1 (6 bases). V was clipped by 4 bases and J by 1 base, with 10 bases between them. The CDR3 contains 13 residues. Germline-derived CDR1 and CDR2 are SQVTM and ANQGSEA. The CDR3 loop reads CSVVRDKNTEAFF. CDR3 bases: TGCAGCGTTGTAAGGGACAAGAACACTGAAGCTTTCTTT.

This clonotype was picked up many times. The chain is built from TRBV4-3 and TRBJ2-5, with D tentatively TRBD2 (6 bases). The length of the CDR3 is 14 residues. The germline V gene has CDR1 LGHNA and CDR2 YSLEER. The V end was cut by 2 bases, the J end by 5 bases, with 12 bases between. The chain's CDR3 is CASSQSAGRETQYF. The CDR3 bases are TGCGCCAGCAGCCAAAGCGCAGGGAGGGAGACCCAGTACTTC.

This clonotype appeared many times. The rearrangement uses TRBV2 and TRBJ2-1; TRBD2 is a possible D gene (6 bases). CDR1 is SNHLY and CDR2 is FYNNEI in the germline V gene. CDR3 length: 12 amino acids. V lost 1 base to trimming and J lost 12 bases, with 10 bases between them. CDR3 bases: TGTGCCAGCAGTGAAGAGGGACTGAGGCAGTTCTTC. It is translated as CASSEEGLRQFF.

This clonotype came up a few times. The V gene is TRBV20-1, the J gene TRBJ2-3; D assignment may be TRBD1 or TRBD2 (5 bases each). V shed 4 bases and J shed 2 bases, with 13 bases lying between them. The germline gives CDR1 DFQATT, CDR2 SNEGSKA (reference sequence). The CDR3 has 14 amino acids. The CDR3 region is CSAKQDSDTDTQYF. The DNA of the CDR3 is TGCAGTGCTAAACAGGACTCCGACACAGATACGCAGTATTTT.

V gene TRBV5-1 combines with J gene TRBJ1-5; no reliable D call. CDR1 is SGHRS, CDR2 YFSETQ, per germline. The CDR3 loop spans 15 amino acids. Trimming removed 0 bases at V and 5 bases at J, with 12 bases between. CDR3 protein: CASSLVGRSDQPQHF. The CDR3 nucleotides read TGCGCCAGCAGCTTGGTTGGTCGATCAGATCAGCCCCAGCATTTT.

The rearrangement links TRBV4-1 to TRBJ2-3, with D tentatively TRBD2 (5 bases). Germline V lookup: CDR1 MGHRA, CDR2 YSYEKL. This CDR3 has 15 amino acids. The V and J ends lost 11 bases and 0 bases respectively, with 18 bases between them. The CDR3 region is CAGGPAARSTDTQYF. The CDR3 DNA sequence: TGCGCCGGCGGCCCAGCGGCCCGGAGCACAGATACGCAGTATTTT.

The CDR3 nucleotides read TGCAGCGTGGACAGGGGGCGCGCGGAGACCCAGTACTTC. Translated: CSVDRGRAETQYF. V gene TRBV29-1 combines with J gene TRBJ2-5; 11 nucleotides line up with TRBD1. With 6 bases clipped from V and 5 bases from J, the junction kept 5 bases outside the gene matches. The CDR3 has 13 amino acids. Germline lookup yields CDR1 SQVTM and CDR2 ANQGSEA. Drawing the rest from reference TRBV29-1 and TRBJ2-5, the complete variable domain is SAVISQKPSRDICQRGTSLTIQCQVDSQVTMMFWYRQQPGQSLTLIATANQGSEATYESGFVIDKFPISRPNLTFSTLTVSNMSPEDSSIYLCSVDRGRAETQYFGPGTRLLVL.

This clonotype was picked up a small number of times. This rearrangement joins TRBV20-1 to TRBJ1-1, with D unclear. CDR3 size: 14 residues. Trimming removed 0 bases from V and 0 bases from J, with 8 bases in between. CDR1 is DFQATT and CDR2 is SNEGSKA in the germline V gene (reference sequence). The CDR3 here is CSAREPVMNTEAFF. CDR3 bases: TGCAGTGCTAGAGAACCGGTAATGAACACTGAAGCTTTCTTT.

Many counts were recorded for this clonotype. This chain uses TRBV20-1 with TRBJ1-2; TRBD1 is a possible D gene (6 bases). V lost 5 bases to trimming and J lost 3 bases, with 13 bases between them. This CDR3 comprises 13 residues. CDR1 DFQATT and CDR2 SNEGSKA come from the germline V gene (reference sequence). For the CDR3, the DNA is TGCAGTGCTTTACGGGACATGGACTATGGCTACACCTTC. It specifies CSALRDMDYGYTF.

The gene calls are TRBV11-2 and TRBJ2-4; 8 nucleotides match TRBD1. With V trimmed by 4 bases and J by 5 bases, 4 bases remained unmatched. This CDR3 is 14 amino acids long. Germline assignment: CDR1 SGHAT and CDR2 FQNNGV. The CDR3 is CASSYGTGQNIQYF. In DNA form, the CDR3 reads TGTGCCAGCAGCTATGGGACAGGTCAAAACATTCAGTACTTC.

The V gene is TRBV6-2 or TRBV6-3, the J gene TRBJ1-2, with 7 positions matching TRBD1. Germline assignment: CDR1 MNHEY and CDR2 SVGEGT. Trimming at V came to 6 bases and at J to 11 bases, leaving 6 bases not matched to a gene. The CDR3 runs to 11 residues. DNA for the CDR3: TGTGCCAGCAGCCAAGGGGGCAGTTACACCTTC. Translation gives CASSQGGSYTF.

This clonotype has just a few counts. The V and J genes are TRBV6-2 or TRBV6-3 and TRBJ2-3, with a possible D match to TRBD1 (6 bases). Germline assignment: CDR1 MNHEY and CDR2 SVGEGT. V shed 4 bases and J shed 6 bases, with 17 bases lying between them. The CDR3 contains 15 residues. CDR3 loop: CASSLSGEYTDTQYF. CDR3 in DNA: TGTGCCAGCAGTTTGTCAGGGGAATACACCGATACGCAGTATTTT.

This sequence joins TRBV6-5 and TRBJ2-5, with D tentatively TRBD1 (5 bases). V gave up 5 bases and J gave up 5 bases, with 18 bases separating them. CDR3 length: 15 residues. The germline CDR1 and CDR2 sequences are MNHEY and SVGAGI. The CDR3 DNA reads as TGTGCCAGCAGTCCCCAGGGCGCAGGTTTTGAGACCCAGTACTTC. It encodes CASSPQGAGFETQYF.

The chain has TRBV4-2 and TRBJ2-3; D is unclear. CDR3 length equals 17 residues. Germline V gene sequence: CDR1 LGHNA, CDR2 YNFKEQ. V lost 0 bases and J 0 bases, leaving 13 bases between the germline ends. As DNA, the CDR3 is TGTGCCAGCAGCCAAGAGGTCGCCTACGCTAGCACAGATACGCAGTATTTT. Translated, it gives CASSQEVAYASTDTQYF.

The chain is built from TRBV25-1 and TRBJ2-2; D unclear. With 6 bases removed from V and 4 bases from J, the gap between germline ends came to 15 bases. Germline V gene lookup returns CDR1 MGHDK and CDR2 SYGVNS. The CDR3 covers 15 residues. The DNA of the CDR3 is TGTGCCAGCAGCGACCCCCGCGAGTCCACCGGGGAGCTGTTTTTT. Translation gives CASSDPRESTGELFF.

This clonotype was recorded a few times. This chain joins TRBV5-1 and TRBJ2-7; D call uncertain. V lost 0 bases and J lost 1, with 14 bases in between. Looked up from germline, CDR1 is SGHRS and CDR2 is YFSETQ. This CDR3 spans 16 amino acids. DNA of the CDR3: TGCGCCAGCAGCTTGGAATCTTCGGACGGATCCTACGAGCAGTACTTC. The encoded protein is CASSLESSDGSYEQYF. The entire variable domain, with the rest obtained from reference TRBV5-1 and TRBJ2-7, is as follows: KAGVTQTPRYLIKTRGQQVTLSCSPISGHRSVSWYQQTPGQGLQFLFEYFSETQRNKGNFPGRFSGRQFSNSRSEMNVSTLELGDSALYLCASSLESSDGSYEQYFGPGTRLTVT.

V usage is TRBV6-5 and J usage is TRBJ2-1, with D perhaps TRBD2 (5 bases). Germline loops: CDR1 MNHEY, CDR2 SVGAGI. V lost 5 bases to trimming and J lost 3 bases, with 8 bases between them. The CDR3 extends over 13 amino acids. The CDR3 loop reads CASSKGLYNEQFF. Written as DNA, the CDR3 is TGTGCCAGCAGTAAAGGACTCTACAATGAGCAGTTCTTC.

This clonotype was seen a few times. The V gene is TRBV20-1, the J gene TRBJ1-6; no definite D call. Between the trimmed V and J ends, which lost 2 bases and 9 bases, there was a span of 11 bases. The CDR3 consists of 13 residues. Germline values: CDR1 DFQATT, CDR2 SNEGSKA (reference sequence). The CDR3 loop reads CSARRLVLSPLHF. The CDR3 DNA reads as TGCAGTGCTAGACGGTTGGTCCTTTCACCCCTCCACTTT.